These 9 T cell receptor beta chains originate from one sample sequenced in a study of shared T cell receptors in the human thymus (dated by TCRdb to 2020 to 2022). Libraries were built with the immunoSEQ multiplex PCR assay. Not all clones reach the TCRdb copy of this immuneACCESS table, which keeps in-frame sequences only. Checked studies attribute under half of the gap to unresolved V genes and leave the rest unexplained. The sample yields roughly 710,000 clones; approximately 83% were counted once. The ten biggest clones cover around 0.0099% of the sample. This sample was shared with a second study, whose subject was human thymus T cells.

Sequencing input: thymocytes. The receptors were gathered from a girl under three years old with a congenital heart defect. Donor details come from another sample of the same person, matched by shared clones.

The chain couples TRBV14 to TRBJ1-6, with D perhaps matching TRBD1 (5 bases). Per the germline V gene, CDR1 is SGHDN and CDR2 is FVKESK. The CDR3 has 16 residues. Trimming shortened V by 5 bases and J by 7 bases, and 18 bases separated the two germline ends. CDR3 sequence: CASSTPTTGGNSPLHF. The CDR3 nucleotides are TGTGCCAGCAGCACCCCCACTACAGGTGGAAATTCACCCCTCCACTTT.

This clone has only one observation. Other nucleotide sequences in the sample specify the same CDR3. CDR3: CASSYSRVNTEAFF. The CDR3 DNA reads TGTGCCAGCAGTTACTCGAGGGTGAACACTGAAGCTTTCTTT. The gene calls are TRBV6-5 and TRBJ1-1; D unclear. The V end lost 0 bases, the J end lost 0 bases, and 5 bases lay between the germline ends. Germline lookup yields CDR1 MNHEY and CDR2 SVGAGI. CDR3 length: 14 amino acids.

V usage is TRBV4-1 and J usage is TRBJ1-1, with D tentatively TRBD1 (6 bases). Trimming took 4 bases from V and 0 from J, leaving 21 bases between them. This CDR3 comprises 18 residues. Germline CDR1 MGHRA, CDR2 YSYEKL. CDR3 nucleotides: TGCGCCAGCAGCCGCGGTGGGGTGGACAGTAGACTGAACACTGAAGCTTTCTTT. Protein product: CASSRGGVDSRLNTEAFF.

CDR3 in DNA: TGTGCCAGCAGTTACTCGAAAGGGGTGGATGGCTACACCTTC. It translates to CASSYSKGVDGYTF. The chain uses TRBV6-5 and TRBJ1-2; D is possibly TRBD1 (5 bases). CDR3 length equals 14 residues. CDR1 MNHEY and CDR2 SVGAGI come from the germline V gene. V lost 0 bases and J lost 6, with 11 bases in between.

The V call is TRBV28, the J call TRBJ1-4; D gene unclear. V lost 7 bases and J 8 bases, leaving 8 bases between the germline ends. Germline-derived CDR1 and CDR2 are MDHEN and SYDVKM. This CDR3 is 11 amino acids long. The CDR3 reads CASTTGEKLFF. CDR3 nucleotide sequence: TGTGCCAGCACAACGGGGGAAAAACTGTTTTTT.

This clone was found once. The V call is TRBV14, the J call TRBJ2-1, with 9 bases lining up with TRBD1. Germline V gives CDR1 SGHDN, CDR2 FVKESK. The CDR3 sequence is 16 residues long. V was clipped by 0 bases and J by 7 bases; unmatched bases: 7. The CDR3 region is CASSQEGDRDGNEQFF. CDR3 nucleotides: TGTGCCAGCAGCCAAGAAGGGGACAGGGACGGGAATGAGCAGTTCTTC.

CDR3 loop: CASSQALGQGTGTDTQYF. The CDR3 nucleotides read TGTGCCAGCAGCCAGGCCCTGGGACAGGGAACGGGCACAGATACGCAGTATTTT. The chain carries TRBV14 and TRBJ2-3; TRBD1 matches 9 bases. Per the germline V gene, CDR1 is SGHDN and CDR2 is FVKESK. The CDR3 has 18 residues. With 3 bases clipped from V and 1 base from J, the junction kept 11 bases outside the gene matches.

The V and J genes are TRBV7-9 and TRBJ1-1; no firm D call. The CDR3 sequence is 12 residues long. Germline V gives CDR1 SEHNR, CDR2 FQNEAQ (reference sequence). Trimming removed 5 bases at V and 5 bases at J, with 9 bases between. The CDR3 DNA reads as TGTGCCAGCAGCCAAAAGACAACTGAAGCTTTCTTT. It specifies CASSQKTTEAFF.

This clone was recorded only once. The gene calls are TRBV18 and TRBJ1-1, with 8 bases aligning to TRBD1. This CDR3 is built from 15 residues. CDR1 and CDR2 (germline): KGHSH, LQKENI. With 3 bases clipped from V and 4 bases from J, the junction kept 7 bases outside the gene matches. In nucleotides, the CDR3 is TGTGCCAGCTCACCGCCTCAAACAGGGGGCACTGAAGCTTTCTTT. Residues: CASSPPQTGGTEAFF.